Below, 26 T cell receptor beta chains from the same sample are listed, as sequenced in a study of Graves' ophthalmopathy and Graves' hyperthyroidism. RNA served as the template for amplifying TCR beta CDR3 regions. HTBI primers were used in a first-round RT-PCR, which preceded a second-round multiplex PCR. In TCRdb, the multiplex PCR reads were re-called with MiXCR into one record per CDR3 protein. The sample holds 300,000 to 500,000 distinct CDR3 sequences, 15% to 17% seen once. Sequenced sample: peripheral blood. The receptors originated from a young woman with stable Graves' hyperthyroidism.

This clonotype came up many times. This may come from a read error, since a much larger clone is one base off. This chain joins TRBV12-3 or TRBV12-4 and TRBJ2-5, with a tentative D call TRBD1 (6 bases). The CDR3 extends over 15 amino acids. In DNA form, the CDR3 reads TGTGCCAGCAGTTCCCTAACAGGGTACCAAGAGACCCAGCACTTC. Its translation: CASSSLTGYQETQHF.

This clonotype showed up many times. The chain combines TRBV6-1 with TRBJ1-2; D not certain. CDR1 is MNHNS, CDR2 SASEGT, per germline. The V end was cut by 6 bases, the J end by 0 bases, with 11 bases between. CDR3 size: 14 residues. The CDR3 sequence is CASSPSGANYGYTF. The CDR3 DNA sequence: TGTGCCAGCAGCCCCTCCGGTGCTAACTATGGCTACACCTTC.

This clonotype was counted ten times or more. V usage is TRBV6-5 and J usage is TRBJ2-7; TRBD2 agrees at 10 bases. This CDR3 is built from 16 residues. Germline V gene data show CDR1 as MNHEY and CDR2 as SVGAGI. V shed 0 bases, J shed 3 bases, and the junction held 5 bases outside the gene matches. CDR3 amino acids: CASSYSTGLAVYEQYF. Here the CDR3 DNA reads TGTGCCAGCAGTTACTCTACCGGACTAGCGGTCTACGAGCAGTACTTC.

In this sample, this clonotype turned up many times. This sequence joins TRBV7-2 and TRBJ1-3; D unclear. Germline assignment: CDR1 SGHTA and CDR2 FQGNSA. The CDR3 contains 15 residues. Trimming cost V 3 bases and J 7 bases, with 16 bases left between them. The CDR3 sequence: CASSLGNSRTNTIYF. Written as DNA, the CDR3 is TGTGCCAGCAGCTTGGGCAATTCGAGAACGAACACCATATATTTT.

This clonotype was observed at least ten times. At one end, the junction sequence differs from germline, possibly due to a read error. V is TRBV2 and J is TRBJ1-1, with D unresolved. The CDR3 totals 16 residues. Germline V lookup: CDR1 SNHLY, CDR2 FYNNEI. For the CDR3, the DNA is TGTGTCAGCAGTGAAGCTCTGACCTCCTCGGGCACTGAAGCTTTCTTT. Its translation: CVSSEALTSSGTEAFF.

The sample holds many counts of this clonotype. DNA for the CDR3: TGTGCCAGCAGCCGGGGGAACGTGAACACTGAAGCTTTCTTT. This sequence encodes CASSRGNVNTEAFF. The chain recombines TRBV12-3 or TRBV12-4 with TRBJ1-1, with D possibly matching TRBD1 (5 bases). With 6 bases removed from V and 0 bases from J, the gap between germline ends came to 11 bases. The CDR3 consists of 14 residues.

This chain uses TRBV19 with TRBJ2-4; D uncertain. The V end lost 6 bases, the J end lost 7 bases, and 13 bases lay between the germline ends. The CDR3 consists of 13 residues. Germline lookup yields CDR1 LNHDA and CDR2 SQIVND (reference sequence). The CDR3 protein is CASSLGYGNIQYF. The CDR3 bases are TGTGCCAGTAGCCTGGGGTATGGGAACATTCAGTACTTC.

At least ten counts were recorded for this clonotype. The V and J genes are TRBV19 and TRBJ2-5; 10 bases align to TRBD1. V lost 5 bases, J lost 5 bases, and 8 bases stayed unmatched. CDR1 is LNHDA, CDR2 SQIVND, per germline (reference sequence). This CDR3 comprises 15 residues. CDR3 protein: CASSSRDRGGETQYF. The CDR3 coding sequence is TGTGCCAGTAGTTCCCGGGACAGGGGAGGGGAGACCCAGTACTTC.

The chain carries TRBV6-2 or TRBV6-3 and TRBJ2-5; D remains unclear. The CDR3 has 16 amino acids. The V gene's germline CDR1 is MNHEY and CDR2 SVGEGT. Trimming stripped 5 bases from V and 1 base from J, with 17 bases between. The CDR3 sequence is CASSRQAVYLQETQYF. Written as DNA, the CDR3 is TGTGCCAGCAGTCGTCAGGCCGTATACCTCCAAGAGACCCAGTACTTC.

This clonotype appeared many times. The DNA for the CDR3 is TGTGCCAGCAAGATGGGGCGAATCTATGGCTACACCTTC. Protein sequence: CASKMGRIYGYTF. V gene TRBV2 combines with J gene TRBJ1-2; D is possibly TRBD1 (5 bases). The V end was cut by 7 bases, the J end by 4 bases, with 13 bases between. Germline V gene lookup returns CDR1 SNHLY and CDR2 FYNNEI. CDR3 length equals 13 residues.

This clonotype has a count of ten or more. V usage is TRBV15 and J usage is TRBJ1-2; no clear D gene. V shed 7 bases and J shed 5 bases, with 17 bases lying between them. The germline CDR1 and CDR2 sequences are LNHNV and YYDKDF (reference sequence). The CDR3 covers 14 residues. CDR3 DNA: TGTGCCACCAACCATCTAGAGTCCCCATATGGCTACACCTTC. Residues: CATNHLESPYGYTF.

This clonotype was recorded many times. The chain is built from TRBV12-3 or TRBV12-4 and TRBJ1-1; no clear D. The CDR3 spans 14 residues. The germline V and J ends were trimmed by 7 bases and 1 base, with 13 bases remaining between them. The CDR3 here is CASTNGPANTEAFF. The CDR3 DNA follows: TGTGCCAGCACCAACGGCCCGGCGAACACTGAAGCTTTCTTT.

This clonotype has only a few counts. The rearrangement uses TRBV20-1 and TRBJ1-5; the D gene is possibly TRBD1 (5 bases). Trimming shortened V by 3 bases and J by 7 bases, and 22 bases separated the two germline ends. Germline V lookup: CDR1 DFQATT, CDR2 SNEGSKA (reference sequence). CDR3 size: 16 residues. CDR3 region: CSASDSGRPLVQPQHF. CDR3 sequence (DNA): TGCAGTGCTAGCGACTCGGGACGGCCCCTCGTGCAGCCCCAGCATTTT.

The V call is TRBV5-1, the J call TRBJ2-7; no firm D call. The germline V and J ends were trimmed by 2 bases and 0 bases, with 12 bases remaining between them. Germline CDR1 SGHRS, CDR2 YFSETQ. The CDR3 length is 15 residues. The CDR3 nucleotides are TGCGCCAGCAGCTTAAATCTAAAGGGCTCCTACGAGCAGTACTTC. Translated, it gives CASSLNLKGSYEQYF.

The chain is built from TRBV6-1 and TRBJ1-2; D may be TRBD1 (5 bases). CDR3 size: 14 residues. V lost 7 bases, J lost 2 bases, and 14 bases lay in between. Per germline, CDR1 MNHNS and CDR2 SASEGT. The CDR3 DNA reads TGTGCCAGCATCGAATCGGGGGGGAACTATGGCTACACCTTC. Its protein is CASIESGGNYGYTF.

The chain links TRBV30 to TRBJ2-5; D is uncertain. CDR3 length equals 12 residues. CDR1 is GTSNPN, CDR2 SVGIG, per germline (reference sequence). With 5 bases removed from V and 2 bases from J, the gap between germline ends came to 9 bases. CDR3 DNA: TGTGCCTGGGGTGCCACACAAGAGACCCAGTACTTC. It translates to CAWGATQETQYF. Drawing the rest from reference TRBV30 and TRBJ2-5, the complete variable domain is SQTIHQWPATLVQPVGSPLSLECTVEGTSNPNLYWYRQAAGRGLQLLFYSVGIGQISSEVPQNLSASRPQDRQFILSSKKLLLSDSGFYLCAWGATQETQYFGPGTRLLVL.

This sequence joins TRBV12-3 or TRBV12-4 and TRBJ1-2; no reliable D call. The V gene lost 3 bases and the J gene lost 4 bases, with 9 bases spanning the gap. The CDR3 runs to 13 residues. CDR3 nucleotide sequence: TGTGCCAGCAGTTTTATTGCGGGCTATGGCTACACCTTC. This translates into CASSFIAGYGYTF.

The sample holds many counts of this clonotype. The chain couples TRBV29-1 to TRBJ1-1; the D gene is possibly TRBD1 (6 bases). This CDR3 contains 14 residues. The germline gives CDR1 SQVTM, CDR2 ANQGSEA. Trimming took 2 bases from V and 1 from J, leaving 11 bases between them. The CDR3 nucleotides are TGCAGCGTTGAACAGGGGCGCAAGAACACTGAAGCTTTCTTT. It specifies CSVEQGRKNTEAFF.

This clonotype showed up many times. The chain couples TRBV12-3 or TRBV12-4 to TRBJ1-6; a weak D match, TRBD1 (5 bases). This CDR3 has 16 residues. Trimming stripped 6 bases from V and 6 bases from J, with 18 bases between. The CDR3 reads CASSLWEGLGNSPLHF. The CDR3 nucleotides are TGTGCCAGCAGCCTCTGGGAGGGGTTAGGTAATTCACCCCTCCACTTT.

The chain carries TRBV20-1 and TRBJ2-2; D is undetermined. Per germline, CDR1 DFQATT and CDR2 SNEGSKA (reference sequence). This CDR3 is built from 13 residues. The CDR3 region is CSPLGRNTGELFF. The CDR3 DNA reads TGCAGCCCTCTCGGACGGAACACCGGGGAGCTGTTTTTT.

The genes are TRBV12-3 or TRBV12-4 and TRBJ2-7, with TRBD2 identical over 12 bases. V shed 5 bases, J shed 4 bases, and the junction held 6 bases outside the gene matches. The CDR3 covers 15 residues. The CDR3 DNA reads as TGTGCCAGCAGTGGGCTAGCGGGAGGGCTTTACGAGCAGTACTTC. The encoded protein is CASSGLAGGLYEQYF.

V and J are TRBV7-9 and TRBJ2-2; 9 bases fit TRBD1. Unmatched junction bases numbered 5, after V lost 7 bases and J lost 5 bases. The CDR3 spans 14 residues. CDR1 and CDR2 from the germline V gene are SEHNR and FQNEAQ (reference sequence). CDR3 in DNA: TGTGCCAGCACCCGGACAGGGGAAACCGGGGAGCTGTTTTTT. As protein: CASTRTGETGELFF. Full variable domain (outside the CDR3, taken from reference TRBV7-9 and TRBJ2-2): DTGVSQNPRHKITKRGQNVTFRCDPISEHNRLYWYRQTLGQGPEFLTYFQNEAQLEKSRLLSDRFSAERPKGSFSTLEIQRTEQGDSAMYLCASTRTGETGELFFGEGSRLTVL.

This clonotype came up many times. The CDR3: CASSVRGGTEAFF. The CDR3 bases are TGCGCCAGCAGCGTACGAGGAGGCACTGAAGCTTTCTTT. The chain is built from TRBV5-1 and TRBJ1-1; D remains unclear. This CDR3 region has 13 residues. V was clipped by 4 bases and J by 4 bases, with 11 bases between them. Germline assignment: CDR1 SGHRS and CDR2 YFSETQ. Full variable domain (missing parts from reference TRBV5-1 and TRBJ1-1): KAGVTQTPRYLIKTRGQQVTLSCSPISGHRSVSWYQQTPGQGLQFLFEYFSETQRNKGNFPGRFSGRQFSNSRSEMNVSTLELGDSALYLCASSVRGGTEAFFGQGTRLTVV.

This clonotype turned up a few times. The chain has TRBV7-3 and TRBJ1-1, with TRBD1 matching 7 bases. There are 17 residues in the CDR3. Trimming removed 0 bases from V and 6 bases from J; junction bases left unmatched: 13. Germline CDR1 SGHTA, CDR2 FQGTGA. The CDR3 sequence: CASSLTALTGAGAEAFF. The CDR3 DNA reads as TGTGCCAGCAGCTTAACAGCGCTCACAGGGGCGGGGGCTGAAGCTTTCTTT.

This clonotype came up many times. V gene TRBV6-5 combines with J gene TRBJ1-3; D is unclear. CDR3 length: 14 residues. V dropped 11 bases and J dropped 3 bases, with 17 bases sitting between them. Germline V lookup: CDR1 MNHEY, CDR2 SVGAGI. CDR3 in amino acids: CAVQWDPFGNTIYF. CDR3 coding DNA: TGTGCCGTACAATGGGATCCGTTTGGAAACACCATATATTTT.

This clonotype has ten or more counts. The rearrangement joins TRBV19 to TRBJ1-6; 10 bases are a match to TRBD1. CDR1 and CDR2 (germline): LNHDA, SQIVND (reference sequence). J was trimmed by 8 bases and V by 2 bases; bases with no gene match: 6. The CDR3 extends over 16 amino acids. The CDR3 reads CASSISTGTGDSPLHF. DNA of the CDR3: TGTGCCAGTAGTATATCGACCGGGACAGGGGATTCACCCCTCCACTTT.